The entry below describes one T cell receptor (beta chain). Original analysis: Amplification of reference gene primers was used by the study to estimate nucleated cell counts. Generated by immunoSEQ multiplex PCR, the TCRdb table keeps only in-frame clones and is missing some. V and J calls and clone size are as listed in that table; D and trimming were resolved from the DNA. The data contain some 190,000 clones, 80% to 90% of them singletons. This record comes from a study of blood T cell repertoires in COVID-19. Study-level background: Collection of acute and convalescent COVID-19 samples took place in the United States, Italy and Spain. T cells, B-cell-depleted T cells, or PBMCs provided the cDNA or gDNA that served as material.

The CDR3 sequence is 20 residues long. J lost 0 bases, V lost 0 bases, and 12 bases had no gene match. Germline loops: CDR1 SGHTA, CDR2 FQGNSA. The sequencing input was peripheral blood. V and J are TRBV7-2 and TRBJ2-1, with 9 bases aligning to TRBD2. The TCR was taken from a human donor in a cohort sampled during active COVID-19. This chain's CDR3 is CASSLALSGRGRSSYNEQFF. The CDR3 coding sequence is TGTGCCAGCAGCTTAGCGCTTAGCGGGAGAGGGAGGAGCTCCTACAATGAGCAGTTCTTC.